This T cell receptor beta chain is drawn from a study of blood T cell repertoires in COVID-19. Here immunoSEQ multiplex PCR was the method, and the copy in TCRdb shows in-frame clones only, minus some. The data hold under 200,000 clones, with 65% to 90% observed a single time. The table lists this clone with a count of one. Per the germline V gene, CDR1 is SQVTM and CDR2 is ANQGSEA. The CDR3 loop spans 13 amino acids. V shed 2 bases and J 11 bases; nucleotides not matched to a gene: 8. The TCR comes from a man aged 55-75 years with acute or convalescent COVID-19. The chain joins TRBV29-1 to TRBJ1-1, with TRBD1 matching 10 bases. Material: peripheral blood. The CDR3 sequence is CSVEPGQGRRAFF. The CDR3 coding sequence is TGCAGCGTTGAACCGGGACAGGGGCGAAGGGCTTTCTTT.